Sequencing of this T cell receptor beta chain was carried out in a study of blood T cells in healthy people across ages. Points from the study as a whole: Strong correlation linked observed beta diversity and percent naive T cells.

As concerns this clonotype: Its antigen remains unidentified. One end of the junction does not line up with germline, which may come from a read error.

Sample-barcoded 5' priming and a J-beta primer mix drove a second PCR of roughly 7 to 11 cycles. MiXCR, run by TCRdb on the 5' RACE reads, gives a single entry per CDR3 protein. This sample has hundreds of thousands of distinct CDR3 sequences, with around 46% found just once. Germline V lookup: CDR1 SGHKS, CDR2 YYEKEE (reference sequence). This CDR3 has 15 residues. The genes are TRBV5-5 and TRBJ1-2, with 7 bases lining up with TRBD1. Sequencing was done on a sample of blood. The TCR was taken from a man younger than 40 in good health. The CDR3 reads CTSSLATGDYYGYTF. In DNA, the CDR3 is TGTACCAGCAGCTTGGCCACAGGGGACTATTATGGCTACACCTTC.